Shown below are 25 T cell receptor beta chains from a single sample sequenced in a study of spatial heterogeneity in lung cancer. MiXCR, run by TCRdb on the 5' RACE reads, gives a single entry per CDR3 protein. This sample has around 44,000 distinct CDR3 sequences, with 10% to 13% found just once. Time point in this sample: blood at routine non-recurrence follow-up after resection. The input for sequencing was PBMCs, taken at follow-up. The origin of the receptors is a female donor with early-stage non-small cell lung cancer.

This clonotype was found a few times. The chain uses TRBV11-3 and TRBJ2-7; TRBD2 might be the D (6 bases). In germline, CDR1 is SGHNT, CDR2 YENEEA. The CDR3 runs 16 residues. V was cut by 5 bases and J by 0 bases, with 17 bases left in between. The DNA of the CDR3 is TGTGCCAGCAGCCATCCTCGGGACTCCCGCTCCTACGAGCAGTACTTC. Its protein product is CASSHPRDSRSYEQYF.

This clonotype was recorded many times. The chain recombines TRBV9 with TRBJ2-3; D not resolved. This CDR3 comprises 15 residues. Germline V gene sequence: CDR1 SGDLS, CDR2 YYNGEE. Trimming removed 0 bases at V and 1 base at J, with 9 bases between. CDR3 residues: CASSVDGRGTDTQYF. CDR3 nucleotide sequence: TGTGCCAGCAGCGTAGATGGTAGGGGCACAGATACGCAGTATTTT.

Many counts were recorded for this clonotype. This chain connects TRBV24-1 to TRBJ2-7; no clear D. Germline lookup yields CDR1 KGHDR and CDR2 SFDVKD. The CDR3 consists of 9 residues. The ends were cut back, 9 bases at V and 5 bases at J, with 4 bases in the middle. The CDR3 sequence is CATENEQYF. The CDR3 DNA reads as TGTGCCACCGAAAACGAGCAGTACTTC.

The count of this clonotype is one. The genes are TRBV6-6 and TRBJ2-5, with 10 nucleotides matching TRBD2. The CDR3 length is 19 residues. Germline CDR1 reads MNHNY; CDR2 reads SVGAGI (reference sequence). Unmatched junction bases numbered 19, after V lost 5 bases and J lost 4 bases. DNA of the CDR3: TGTGCCAGCAGTCTCGAACTAGCGGGGACCCGTACCTCCATAGAGACCCAGTACTTC. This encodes CASSLELAGTRTSIETQYF.

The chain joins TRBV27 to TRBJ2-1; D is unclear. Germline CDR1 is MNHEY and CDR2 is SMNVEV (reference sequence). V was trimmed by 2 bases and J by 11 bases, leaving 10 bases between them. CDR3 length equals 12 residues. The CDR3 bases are TGTGCCAGCAGTTTACCCGGCCAGCAGCAGTTCTTC. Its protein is CASSLPGQQQFF.

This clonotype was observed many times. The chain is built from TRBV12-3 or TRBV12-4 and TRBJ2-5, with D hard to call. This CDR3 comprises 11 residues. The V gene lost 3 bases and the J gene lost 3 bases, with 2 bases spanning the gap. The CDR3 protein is CASSFEETQYF. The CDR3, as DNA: TGTGCCAGCAGTTTTGAAGAGACCCAGTACTTC.

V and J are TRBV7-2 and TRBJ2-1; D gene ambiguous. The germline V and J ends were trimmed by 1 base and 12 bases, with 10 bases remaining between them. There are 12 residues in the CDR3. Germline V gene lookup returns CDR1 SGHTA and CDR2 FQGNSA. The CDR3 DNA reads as TGTGCCAGCAGCTTAGAGCCTCCGAGGCAGTTCTTC. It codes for CASSLEPPRQFF.

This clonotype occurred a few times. Here the CDR3 DNA reads TGTGCCAGCAGCAAAGCCCGGACAGGGGTGTTGAACACTGAAGCTTTCTTT. It codes for CASSKARTGVLNTEAFF. The rearrangement uses TRBV21-1 and TRBJ1-1; TRBD1 is the table's D call and was not checked against the DNA. TRBV21-1 has pseudogene status. There are 17 residues in the CDR3.

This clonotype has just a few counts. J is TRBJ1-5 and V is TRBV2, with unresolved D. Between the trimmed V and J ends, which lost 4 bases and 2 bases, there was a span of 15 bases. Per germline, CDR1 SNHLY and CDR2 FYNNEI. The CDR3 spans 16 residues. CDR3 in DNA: TGTGCCAGCAGTGTGGCACGGGGTATTGGCAATCAGCCCCAGCATTTT. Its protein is CASSVARGIGNQPQHF.

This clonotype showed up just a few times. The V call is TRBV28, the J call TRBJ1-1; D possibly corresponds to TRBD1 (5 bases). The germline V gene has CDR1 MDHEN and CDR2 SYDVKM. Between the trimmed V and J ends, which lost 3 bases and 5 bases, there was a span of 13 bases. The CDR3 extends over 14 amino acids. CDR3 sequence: CASSFIQGGTEAFF. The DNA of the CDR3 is TGTGCCAGCAGTTTCATCCAGGGCGGAACTGAAGCTTTCTTT. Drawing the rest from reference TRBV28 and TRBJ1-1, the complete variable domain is DVKVTQSSRYLVKRTGEKVFLECVQDMDHENMFWYRQDPGLGLRLIYFSYDVKMKEKGDIPEGYSVSREKKERFSLILESASTNQTSMYLCASSFIQGGTEAFFGQGTRLTVV.

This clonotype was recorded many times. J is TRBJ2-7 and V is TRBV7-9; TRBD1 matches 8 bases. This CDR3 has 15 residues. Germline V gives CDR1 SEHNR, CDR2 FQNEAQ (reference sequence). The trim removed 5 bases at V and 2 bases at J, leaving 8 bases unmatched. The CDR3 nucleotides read TGTGCCAGCAGCCGGCAGGTGACAGGGGCCTACGAGCAGTACTTC. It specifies CASSRQVTGAYEQYF.

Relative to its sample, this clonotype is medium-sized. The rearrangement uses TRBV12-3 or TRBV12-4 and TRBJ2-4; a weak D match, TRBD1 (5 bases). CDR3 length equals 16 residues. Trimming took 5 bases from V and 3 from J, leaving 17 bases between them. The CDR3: CASSLGRRQGKNIQYF. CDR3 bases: TGTGCCAGCAGTCTCGGGCGCCGGCAGGGCAAAAACATTCAGTACTTC.

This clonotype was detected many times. Here the CDR3 reads CAISAYSGHLGQETQYF. CDR3 DNA: TGTGCCATCAGTGCCTACTCGGGACACTTAGGCCAAGAGACCCAGTACTTC. The gene calls are TRBV10-3 and TRBJ2-5; D might be TRBD1 (6 bases). This CDR3 spans 17 amino acids. Trimming stripped 4 bases from V and 1 base from J, with 19 bases between. Germline CDR1 ENHRY, CDR2 SYGVKD.

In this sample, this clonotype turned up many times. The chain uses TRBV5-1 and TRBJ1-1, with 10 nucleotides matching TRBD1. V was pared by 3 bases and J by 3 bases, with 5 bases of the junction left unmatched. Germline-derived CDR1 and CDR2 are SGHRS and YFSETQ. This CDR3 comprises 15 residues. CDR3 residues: CASSWGTGADTEAFF. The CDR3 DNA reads TGCGCCAGCAGCTGGGGGACAGGGGCGGACACTGAAGCTTTCTTT.

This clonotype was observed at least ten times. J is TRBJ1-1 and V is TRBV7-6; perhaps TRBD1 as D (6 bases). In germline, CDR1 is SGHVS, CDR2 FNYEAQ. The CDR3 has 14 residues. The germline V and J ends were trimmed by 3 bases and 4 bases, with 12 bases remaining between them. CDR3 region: CASSFRGGGTEAFF. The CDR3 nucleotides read TGTGCCAGCAGCTTCAGGGGCGGGGGCACTGAAGCTTTCTTT.

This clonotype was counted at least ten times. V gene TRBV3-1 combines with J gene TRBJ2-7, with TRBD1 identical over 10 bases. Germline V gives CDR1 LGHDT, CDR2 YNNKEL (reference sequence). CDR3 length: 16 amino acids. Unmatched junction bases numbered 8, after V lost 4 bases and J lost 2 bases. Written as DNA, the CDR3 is TGTGCCAGCAGCCTTCCTCCCGGGACAGGGGCCTACGAGCAGTACTTC. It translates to CASSLPPGTGAYEQYF.

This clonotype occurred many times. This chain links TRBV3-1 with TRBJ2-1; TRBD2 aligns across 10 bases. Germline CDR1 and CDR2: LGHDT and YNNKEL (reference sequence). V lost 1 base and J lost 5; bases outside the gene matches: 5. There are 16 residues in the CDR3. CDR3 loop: CASSQGVSGGNNEQFF. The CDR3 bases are TGTGCCAGCAGCCAAGGTGTTAGCGGGGGGAACAATGAGCAGTTCTTC.

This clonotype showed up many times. The DNA for the CDR3 is TGTGCCAGCAGCTTTTCGGACAGTACGCAGTATTTT. This translates into CASSFSDSTQYF. The J gene is TRBJ2-3, the V gene TRBV7-2, with a weak D call TRBD1 (6 bases). Germline loops: CDR1 SGHTA, CDR2 FQGNSA. V was clipped by 3 bases and J by 8 bases, with 9 bases between them. The CDR3 extends over 12 amino acids.

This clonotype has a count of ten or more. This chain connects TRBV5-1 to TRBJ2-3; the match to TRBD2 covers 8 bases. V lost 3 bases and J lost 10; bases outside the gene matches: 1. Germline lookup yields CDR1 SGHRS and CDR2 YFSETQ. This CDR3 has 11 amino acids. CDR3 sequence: CASSSRGAQYF. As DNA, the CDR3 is TGCGCCAGCAGCTCGCGGGGGGCGCAGTATTTT.

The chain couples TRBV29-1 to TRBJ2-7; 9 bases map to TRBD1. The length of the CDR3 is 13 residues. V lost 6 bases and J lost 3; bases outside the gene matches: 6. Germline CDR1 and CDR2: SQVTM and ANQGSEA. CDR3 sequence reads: CSVWTGEGYEQYF. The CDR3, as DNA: TGCAGCGTCTGGACAGGGGAGGGCTACGAGCAGTACTTC.

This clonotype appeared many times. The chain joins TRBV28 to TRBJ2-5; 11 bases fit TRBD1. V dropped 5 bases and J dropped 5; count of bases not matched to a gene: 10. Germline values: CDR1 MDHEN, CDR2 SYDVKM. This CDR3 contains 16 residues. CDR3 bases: TGTGCCAGCAGTACCCTAAGGGACAGGGGGAAGGAGACCCAGTACTTC. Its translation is CASSTLRDRGKETQYF.

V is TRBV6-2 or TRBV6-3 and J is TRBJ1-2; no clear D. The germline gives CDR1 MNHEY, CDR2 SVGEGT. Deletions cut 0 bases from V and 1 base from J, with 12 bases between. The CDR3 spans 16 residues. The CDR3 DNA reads TGTGCCAGCAGTTACTCGACAACAGATAATAACTATGGCTACACCTTC. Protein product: CASSYSTTDNNYGYTF.

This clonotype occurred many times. This chain's CDR3 is CASSPGGNLPQHF. The CDR3 region has the DNA TGTGCCAGCTCACCTGGGGGAAACCTGCCCCAGCATTTT. V usage is TRBV18 and J usage is TRBJ1-5, with D perhaps TRBD1 (5 bases). The V gene's germline CDR1 is KGHSH and CDR2 LQKENI. V shed 3 bases and J shed 9 bases, with 12 bases lying between them. This CDR3 is 13 amino acids long.

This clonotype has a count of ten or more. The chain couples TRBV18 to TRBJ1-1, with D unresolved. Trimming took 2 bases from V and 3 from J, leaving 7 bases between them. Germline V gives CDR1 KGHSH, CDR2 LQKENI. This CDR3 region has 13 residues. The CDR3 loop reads CASSPSEYTEAFF. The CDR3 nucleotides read TGTGCCAGCTCACCATCGGAGTACACTGAAGCTTTCTTT.

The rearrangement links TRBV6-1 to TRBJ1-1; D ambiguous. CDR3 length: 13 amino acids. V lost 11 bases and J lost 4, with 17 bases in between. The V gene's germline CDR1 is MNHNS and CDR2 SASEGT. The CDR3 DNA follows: TGTGCCTTCCGGGTCGGTCACGGCACTGAAGCTTTCTTT. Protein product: CAFRVGHGTEAFF.